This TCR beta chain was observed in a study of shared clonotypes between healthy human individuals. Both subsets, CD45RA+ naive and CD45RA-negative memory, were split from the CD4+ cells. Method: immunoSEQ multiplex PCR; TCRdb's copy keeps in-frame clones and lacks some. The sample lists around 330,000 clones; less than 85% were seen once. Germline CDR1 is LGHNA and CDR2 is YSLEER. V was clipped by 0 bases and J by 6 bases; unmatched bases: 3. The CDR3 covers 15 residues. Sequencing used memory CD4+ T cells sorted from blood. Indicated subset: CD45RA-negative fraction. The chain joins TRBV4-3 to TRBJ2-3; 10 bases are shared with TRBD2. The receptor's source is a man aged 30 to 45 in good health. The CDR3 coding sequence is TGCGCCAGCAGCCAAGAGCCTAGCGGGAGTGATACGCAGTATTTT. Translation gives CASSQEPSGSDTQYF.